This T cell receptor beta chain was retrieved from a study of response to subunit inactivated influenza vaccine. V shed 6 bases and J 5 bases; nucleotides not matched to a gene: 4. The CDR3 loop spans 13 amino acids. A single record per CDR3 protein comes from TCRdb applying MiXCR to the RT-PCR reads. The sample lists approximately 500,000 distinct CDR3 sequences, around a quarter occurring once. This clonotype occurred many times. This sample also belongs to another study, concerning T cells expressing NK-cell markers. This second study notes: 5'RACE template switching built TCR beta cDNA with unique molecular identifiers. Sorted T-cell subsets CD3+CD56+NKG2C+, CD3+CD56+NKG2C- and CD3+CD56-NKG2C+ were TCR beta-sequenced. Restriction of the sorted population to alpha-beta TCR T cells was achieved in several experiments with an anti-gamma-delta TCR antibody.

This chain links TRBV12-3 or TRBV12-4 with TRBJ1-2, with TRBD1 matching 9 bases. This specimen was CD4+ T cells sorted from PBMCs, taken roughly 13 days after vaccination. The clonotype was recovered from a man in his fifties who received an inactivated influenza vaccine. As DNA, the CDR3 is TGTGCCAGCAGCCAGGGACAGGGTTATGGCTACACCTTC. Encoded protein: CASSQGQGYGYTF.